This TCR beta chain was sequenced for a study of T cells after yellow fever vaccination. Across the study: Fractions of low cell number were prepared using SMART-Seq v4 Ultra Low Input. Study findings and constraints: The study found a weaker secondary response that peaked faster, day 5 versus 15.

The sample holds many counts of this clonotype. Its antigen is unidentified. This CDR3 is 10 amino acids long. Germline V gene sequence: CDR1 GTSNPN, CDR2 SVGIG (reference sequence). Trimming removed 4 bases at V and 11 bases at J, with 11 bases between. In TCRdb, the 5' RACE reads were re-called with MiXCR into one record per CDR3 protein. Of 28,000 or so distinct CDR3 sequences listed, 3.5% to 5% were seen once; the top ten hold 46%. The source material was CD8+ T cells sorted from PBMCs, sampled 5 days after the yellow fever booster vaccination. The chain joins TRBV30 to TRBJ1-1; tentatively, D is TRBD1 (5 bases). This receptor was identified in a man aged 30-40 years who received the YFV17D yellow fever vaccine. The CDR3 DNA follows: TGTGCCTGGATCCAGGGTCGGGCTTTCTTT. This translates into CAWIQGRAFF.